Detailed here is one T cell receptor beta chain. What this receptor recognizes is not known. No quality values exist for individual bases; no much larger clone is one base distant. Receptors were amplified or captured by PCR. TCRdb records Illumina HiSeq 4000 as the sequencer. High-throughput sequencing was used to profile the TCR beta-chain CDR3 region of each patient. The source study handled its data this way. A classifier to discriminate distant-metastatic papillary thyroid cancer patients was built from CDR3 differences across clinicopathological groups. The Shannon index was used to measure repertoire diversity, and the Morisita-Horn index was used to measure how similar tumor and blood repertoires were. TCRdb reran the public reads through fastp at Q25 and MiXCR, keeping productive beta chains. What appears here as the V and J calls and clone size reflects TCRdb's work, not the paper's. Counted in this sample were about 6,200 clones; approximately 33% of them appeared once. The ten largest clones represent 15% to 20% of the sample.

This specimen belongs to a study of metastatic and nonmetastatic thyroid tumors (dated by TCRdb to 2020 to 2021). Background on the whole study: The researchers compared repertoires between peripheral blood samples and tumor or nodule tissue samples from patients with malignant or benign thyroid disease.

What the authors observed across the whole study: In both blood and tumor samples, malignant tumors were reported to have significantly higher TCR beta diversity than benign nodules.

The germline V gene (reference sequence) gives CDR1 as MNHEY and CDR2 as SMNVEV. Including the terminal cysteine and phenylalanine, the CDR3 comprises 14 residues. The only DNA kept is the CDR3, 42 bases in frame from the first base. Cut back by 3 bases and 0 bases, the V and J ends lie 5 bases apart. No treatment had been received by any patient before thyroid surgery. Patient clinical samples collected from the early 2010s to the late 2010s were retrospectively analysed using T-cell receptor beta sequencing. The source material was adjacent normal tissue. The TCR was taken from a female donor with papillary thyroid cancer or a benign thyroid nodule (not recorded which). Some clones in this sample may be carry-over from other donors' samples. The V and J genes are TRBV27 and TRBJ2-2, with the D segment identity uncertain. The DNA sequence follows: TGTGCCAGCAGTTTCCAGTCGAACACCGGGGAGCTGTTTTTT. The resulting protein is CASSFQSNTGELFF.